The clone carrying this TCR beta chain was found a few times. Alongside a J-beta primer mix, a sample-barcoded 5' primer served in a second PCR lasting about 7 to 11 cycles. A 12-random-nucleotide template-switch adaptor tagged each cDNA molecule. TCRdb processed the 5' RACE reads anew with MiXCR; each CDR3 protein has one entry. The top ten clones hold about a fifth of a sample with almost 1 million distinct CDR3 sequences, roughly 51% of them seen once. This entry belongs to a study of blood T cells in healthy people across ages. CDR1 SGHTA and CDR2 FQGNSA come from the germline V gene. This CDR3 region has 15 residues. V was clipped by 2 bases and J by 6 bases, with 14 bases between them.

This TCR derives from a woman aged 55-70 years in good health. V is TRBV7-2 and J is TRBJ2-1, with D tentatively TRBD2 (6 bases). Source material: blood. CDR3 nucleotide sequence: TGTGCCAGCAGCTTACCCGGGAGTACCCTCAATGAGCAGTTCTTC. Its protein product is CASSLPGSTLNEQFF.